Listed below are T cell receptor beta chains from one sample, sequenced in a study of cytomegalovirus exposure and HLA in healthy donors. Here immunoSEQ multiplex PCR was the method, and the copy in TCRdb shows in-frame clones only, minus some. Of approximately 60,000 clones in the sample, nearly 85% are singletons; the top ten hold more than 1.5%. Sequencing was carried out using PBMCs. Source of these receptors: a man under 40 in good health and CMV-seronegative. The CDR3 runs from the conserved cysteine through the conserved F or W. The D gene is left open where the match is weak. Not every row has a clone size; where given, it reads once, few, many or a size class.

V,D,size,J,CDR3,DNA
TRBV7-9,TRBD1,.,TRBJ1-1,CVSSLIYDRGGTEAFF,TGTGTCAGCAGCTTGATTTACGACAGGGGGGGCACTGAAGCTTTCTTT
TRBV7-2,.,.,TRBJ2-7,CASSLAEGYEQYF,TGTGCCAGCAGCTTAGCTGAGGGATACGAGCAGTACTTC
TRBV6-5,TRBD1,.,TRBJ2-7,CASSWTIRTGSYEQYF,TGTGCCAGCAGTTGGACCATCCGGACAGGGTCCTACGAGCAGTACTTC
TRBV9,.,.,TRBJ1-6,CASSVAPRGQGNSPLHF,TGTGCCAGCAGCGTAGCTCCCCGCGGGCAGGGGAATTCACCCCTCCACTTT
TRBV11-3,.,.,TRBJ1-1,CASSLDGSPEEGF,TGTGCCAGCAGCTTAGATGGGAGCCCAGAGGAGGGCTTT
TRBV9,.,.,TRBJ2-7,CASSVGINYEQYF,TGTGCCAGCAGCGTCGGGATCAACTACGAGCAGTACTTC
TRBV5-1,.,.,TRBJ1-2,CASSLGGQGDGYTF,TGCGCCAGCAGCTTGGGAGGCCAAGGGGATGGCTACACCTTC
TRBV5-4,.,.,TRBJ2-7,CASSSSVRREPINEQYF,TGTGCCAGCAGCTCTAGCGTGCGCAGGGAGCCTATTAACGAGCAGTACTTC
TRBV10-3,.,.,TRBJ1-2,CAITSAVTGPNYGYTF,TGTGCCATCACAAGTGCTGTGACAGGACCTAACTATGGCTACACCTTC
TRBV7-2,TRBD2,few,TRBJ2-7,CASSRTASGRGSYEQYF,TGTGCCAGCAGCCGAACGGCTAGCGGGAGGGGGTCCTACGAGCAGTACTTC
TRBV5-1,.,.,TRBJ2-7,CASSLDRVYEQYF,TGCGCCAGCAGCTTGGACAGGGTCTACGAGCAGTACTTC
TRBV7-2,TRBD2,.,TRBJ2-4,CASSLEAGIAKNIQYF,TGTGCCAGCAGCTTAGAAGCGGGGATAGCCAAAAACATTCAGTACTTC